These 29 T cell receptor beta chains were all obtained from the same sample, sequenced in a study of tumor-infiltrating lymphocytes in localized non-small cell lung cancer. The table came from immunoSEQ multiplex PCR; TCRdb's copy has only in-frame clones and leaves some out. The table shows 25,000 or so clones, with just under 70% occurring only once. Material: lung tumor tissue. The receptors stem from a human donor with non-small cell lung cancer.

This clone was seen only a few times. V and J are TRBV30 and TRBJ1-5, with D possibly TRBD1 on 5 matching bases. V was trimmed by 3 bases and J by 7 bases, leaving 13 bases between them. This CDR3 has 13 amino acids. CDR1 is GTSNPN and CDR2 is SVGIG in the germline V gene (reference sequence). The CDR3 sequence is CAWSRGGDQPQHF. CDR3 bases: TGTGCCTGGAGCCGGGGGGGTGACCAGCCCCAGCATTTT.

This clone was observed a few times. The rearrangement links TRBV27 to TRBJ1-2; no definite D call. V lost 2 bases to trimming and J lost 0 bases, with 4 bases between them. CDR1 is MNHEY, CDR2 SMNVEV, per germline (reference sequence). The CDR3 extends over 13 amino acids. The CDR3 nucleotides are TGTGCCAGCAGTTTAGCCGCTAACTATGGCTACACCTTC. The encoded protein is CASSLAANYGYTF.

The V gene is TRBV4-2, the J gene TRBJ2-7; the match to TRBD2 covers 9 bases. J was trimmed by 0 bases and V by 2 bases; bases with no gene match: 2. Germline assignment: CDR1 LGHNA and CDR2 YNFKEQ. The CDR3 has 15 amino acids. The CDR3 DNA follows: TGTGCCAGCAGCCAACGCGGGGGGGGCTCCTACGAGCAGTACTTC. It yields the protein CASSQRGGGSYEQYF.

CDR3 DNA sequence: TGTGCCAGCAGCTGGGGAGGGACGGGCAATGAAAAACTGTTTTTT. Protein: CASSWGGTGNEKLFF. V and J are TRBV5-5 and TRBJ1-4, with D possibly being TRBD1 (5 bases). Trimming stripped 3 bases from V and 5 bases from J, with 14 bases between. The CDR3 has 15 residues. Germline V CDR1 and CDR2: SGHKS, YYEKEE (reference sequence).

The V gene is TRBV19, the J gene TRBJ2-3; 12 bases are a match to TRBD2. From germline, CDR1 is LNHDA and CDR2 SQIVND (reference sequence). The junction had 11 bases not matched to a gene; V was cut back by 5 bases and J by 8 bases. CDR3 length: 16 amino acids. The CDR3 spells CASSGRLAGVIGTQYF. CDR3 in DNA: TGTGCCAGTAGTGGGCGACTAGCGGGAGTTATCGGTACGCAGTATTTT.

V is TRBV6-1 and J is TRBJ2-3, with 9 nucleotides matching TRBD2. V lost 8 bases, J lost 7 bases, and 10 bases stayed unmatched. Germline V gene data show CDR1 as MNHNS and CDR2 as SASEGT. The CDR3 has 14 residues. The CDR3 reads CASVTSGVQNTQYF. CDR3 DNA sequence: TGTGCCAGCGTGACTAGCGGTGTGCAAAATACGCAGTATTTT.

This clone came up a few times. The chain combines TRBV2 with TRBJ2-5, with D perhaps matching TRBD1 (5 bases). Looked up from germline, CDR1 is SNHLY and CDR2 is FYNNEI. This CDR3 has 14 amino acids. V lost 6 bases and J lost 5, with 16 bases in between. Here the CDR3 DNA reads TGTGCCAGCAGGGACAATCCAGTGGGGGAGACCCAGTACTTC. Protein: CASRDNPVGETQYF.

J is TRBJ1-4 and V is TRBV10-3, with a possible D match to TRBD1 (5 bases). The CDR3 has 14 amino acids. Germline V gene lookup returns CDR1 ENHRY and CDR2 SYGVKD. With 5 bases removed from V and 8 bases from J, the gap between germline ends came to 15 bases. The CDR3 spells CAISRGGGGEKLFF. The CDR3 region has the DNA TGTGCCATCAGTAGGGGAGGAGGAGGAGAAAAACTGTTTTTT.

J is TRBJ1-3 and V is TRBV2; no clear D gene. Germline CDR1 SNHLY, CDR2 FYNNEI. V was cut by 5 bases and J by 0 bases, with 14 bases left in between. The CDR3 spans 16 residues. The CDR3 DNA is TGTGCCAGCAGTCAGGTTGGGAGCCGCTCTGGAAACACCATATATTTT. Amino acids: CASSQVGSRSGNTIYF.

The chain joins TRBV4-2 to TRBJ1-5; the D gene is possibly TRBD1 (5 bases). The V gene's germline CDR1 is LGHNA and CDR2 YNFKEQ. Deletions cut 0 bases from V and 2 bases from J, with 8 bases between. The CDR3 sequence is 15 residues long. In DNA, the CDR3 is TGTGCCAGCAGCCAAGAGGGAGGGGGCAATCAGCCCCAGCATTTT. Its translation: CASSQEGGGNQPQHF.

The V call is TRBV29-1, the J call TRBJ2-1; 10 bases are shared with TRBD1. The CDR3 is 12 residues long. Germline V gives CDR1 SQVTM, CDR2 ANQGSEA. J was trimmed by 7 bases and V by 8 bases; bases with no gene match: 5. CDR3 coding DNA: TGCAGCCTACGACAGGGGGCAAATGAGCAGTTCTTC. Amino acid sequence: CSLRQGANEQFF.

This sequence joins TRBV7-9 and TRBJ2-7; 9 bases are shared with TRBD1. CDR1 is SEHNR and CDR2 is FQNEAQ in the germline V gene (reference sequence). V was clipped by 4 bases and J by 2 bases; unmatched bases: 6. This CDR3 has 15 residues. CDR3 nucleotide sequence: TGTGCCAGCAGCTCTCCGGGACAGGGTACCTACGAGCAGTACTTC. Translation gives CASSSPGQGTYEQYF.

The rearrangement uses TRBV30 and TRBJ2-5, with 11 bases lining up with TRBD1. This CDR3 is 16 amino acids long. Germline V gene data show CDR1 as GTSNPN and CDR2 as SVGIG (reference sequence). V was pared by 3 bases and J by 5 bases, with 11 bases of the junction left unmatched. The CDR3 sequence: CAWRQVRDRGLETQYF. As DNA, the CDR3 is TGTGCCTGGAGGCAAGTCCGGGACAGGGGGTTGGAGACCCAGTACTTC.

This clone was counted a few times. The rearrangement joins TRBV27 to TRBJ2-1; 7 bases line up with TRBD2. V shed 2 bases, J shed 7 bases, and the junction held 8 bases outside the gene matches. The CDR3 runs to 15 residues. From germline, CDR1 is MNHEY and CDR2 SMNVEV (reference sequence). CDR3 sequence reads: CASSLVREIGNEQFF. The CDR3 nucleotides are TGTGCCAGCAGTTTAGTGCGGGAGATTGGGAATGAGCAGTTCTTC.

The gene calls are TRBV19 and TRBJ2-1, with 8 bases identical to TRBD2. Germline V gives CDR1 LNHDA, CDR2 SQIVND (reference sequence). The V segment lost 7 bases and the J segment 1 base; nucleotides outside the gene matches: 12. The length of the CDR3 is 17 residues. The CDR3 DNA is TGTGCCAGTAATCCGGGAGGGATCGGTGGATCCTACAATGAGCAGTTCTTC. Amino acid sequence: CASNPGGIGGSYNEQFF.

The chain uses TRBV11-2 and TRBJ2-7; no firm D call. Trimming took 1 base from V and 1 from J, leaving 14 bases between them. The CDR3 is 16 residues long. Germline V gene lookup returns CDR1 SGHAT and CDR2 FQNNGV. In DNA form, the CDR3 reads TGTGCCAGCAGCTTAGGTAGGGCAGTGTTTTCCTACGAGCAGTACTTC. This sequence encodes CASSLGRAVFSYEQYF.

The CDR3 loop is CASSVDRGRTEAFF. Here the CDR3 DNA reads TGTGCCAGCAGCGTTGACAGGGGAAGAACTGAAGCTTTCTTT. The gene calls are TRBV7-2 and TRBJ1-1; 8 bases map to TRBD1. With V trimmed by 5 bases and J by 5 bases, 7 bases remained unmatched. CDR1 and CDR2 (germline): SGHTA, FQGNSA. The CDR3 spans 14 residues.

The chain is built from TRBV12-1 and TRBJ2-7; whether TRBD1, the table's D call, matches the DNA was not checked. TRBV12-1 is marked as a pseudogene. This CDR3 comprises 17 residues. The CDR3 coding sequence is TGTGCCAGCAGCTTTAAGTGGTGTGACAGAAGAAATTACGAGCAGTACTTC. Translating it yields CASSFKWCDRRNYEQYF.

The CDR3 DNA sequence: TGCAGCGTTGGGGGGAGCAATACGCAGTATTTT. The encoded protein is CSVGGSNTQYF. This chain connects TRBV29-1 to TRBJ2-3; D may match TRBD1 or TRBD2 (5 bases each). The CDR3 has 11 residues. Looked up from germline, CDR1 is SQVTM and CDR2 is ANQGSEA. V was cut by 4 bases and J by 7 bases, with 9 bases left in between.

The chain couples TRBV11-3 to TRBJ2-3, with TRBD1 matching over 11 bases. V lost 4 bases, J lost 2 bases, and 5 bases stayed unmatched. This CDR3 contains 16 residues. The germline gives CDR1 SGHNT, CDR2 YENEEA. The CDR3, as DNA: TGTGCCAGCAGCTCCGGGACAGGGGGATTCACAGATACGCAGTATTTT. It codes for CASSSGTGGFTDTQYF.

The CDR3 reads CASSFGALAQFF. CDR3 coding DNA: TGTGCCAGCAGCTTCGGGGCCCTCGCGCAGTTCTTC. The chain recombines TRBV5-4 with TRBJ2-1; TRBD1 or TRBD2 may be the D gene (5 bases each). The CDR3 is 12 residues long. Germline assignment: CDR1 SGHNT and CDR2 YYREEE (reference sequence). Trimming pared 2 bases from V and 12 bases from J, leaving 12 bases between. The full variable domain, its missing parts supplied by reference TRBV5-4 and TRBJ2-1, is ETGVTQSPTHLIKTRGQQVTLRCSSQSGHNTVSWYQQALGQGPQFIFQYYREEENGRGNFPPRFSGLQFPNYSSELNVNALELDDSALYLCASSFGALAQFFGPGTRLTVL.

This sequence joins TRBV6-6 and TRBJ1-1, with D uncertain. The CDR3 contains 11 residues. V shed 9 bases and J shed 3 bases, with 8 bases lying between them. In germline, CDR1 is MNHNY, CDR2 SVGAGI (reference sequence). The CDR3, as DNA: TGTGCCAGAGTGGGCGACACTGAAGCTTTCTTT. This translates into CARVGDTEAFF.

V is TRBV19 and J is TRBJ1-1, with 7 bases identical to TRBD1. Trimming at V came to 7 bases and at J to 4 bases, leaving 12 bases not matched to a gene. From germline, CDR1 is LNHDA and CDR2 SQIVND (reference sequence). This CDR3 spans 15 amino acids. CDR3 protein: CASTVLQGLGTEAFF. CDR3 DNA sequence: TGTGCCAGTACCGTACTACAGGGGTTGGGCACTGAAGCTTTCTTT.

The chain uses TRBV5-1 and TRBJ1-4, with 11 bases lining up with TRBD1. Looked up from germline, CDR1 is SGHRS and CDR2 is YFSETQ. The length of the CDR3 is 15 residues. After removal of 2 bases from V and 8 bases from J, the junction contained 5 bases not matched to a gene. The CDR3 bases are TGCGCCAGCAGCTTCGGACAGGGGGCCGGGGAAAAACTGTTTTTT. Translated, it gives CASSFGQGAGEKLFF.

This clone was observed a few times. The chain recombines TRBV28 with TRBJ1-1, with 10 positions matching TRBD1. V dropped 5 bases and J dropped 10; count of bases not matched to a gene: 4. The V gene's germline CDR1 is MDHEN and CDR2 SYDVKM. The CDR3 covers 12 residues. Here the CDR3 DNA reads TGTGCCAGCAGTCGGGACAGGGGAGGAGCTTTCTTT. It yields the protein CASSRDRGGAFF. Filled out from reference TRBV28 and TRBJ1-1, the complete variable domain reads DVKVTQSSRYLVKRTGEKVFLECVQDMDHENMFWYRQDPGLGLRLIYFSYDVKMKEKGDIPEGYSVSREKKERFSLILESASTNQTSMYLCASSRDRGGAFFGQGTRLTVV.

This clone has just a few counts. The chain carries TRBV7-2 and TRBJ1-6, with 7 nucleotides matching TRBD1. V lost 5 bases and J lost 10; bases outside the gene matches: 8. There are 14 residues in the CDR3. CDR1 SGHTA and CDR2 FQGNSA come from the germline V gene. This CDR3 reads CASSQGGGRSPLHF. The CDR3 region has the DNA TGTGCCAGCAGCCAGGGGGGGGGTCGCTCACCCCTCCACTTT.

In this sample, this clone turned up once. The chain employs TRBV18 and TRBJ2-2; D is uncertain. This CDR3 is built from 14 residues. V was clipped by 2 bases and J by 5 bases, with 9 bases between them. Germline CDR1 is KGHSH and CDR2 is LQKENI. CDR3 sequence (DNA): TGTGCCAGCTCACCAGGGATGGAGACCGGGGAGCTGTTTTTT. Its translation: CASSPGMETGELFF.

This clone was seen ten or more times. The chain is built from TRBV29-1 and TRBJ2-7; D may be TRBD2 (6 bases). The ends were cut back, 4 bases at V and 1 base at J, with 11 bases in the middle. This CDR3 has 13 residues. From germline, CDR1 is SQVTM and CDR2 ANQGSEA. The CDR3 spells CSVGGGESYEQYF. CDR3 in DNA: TGCAGCGTTGGAGGAGGGGAGTCCTACGAGCAGTACTTC.

The genes are TRBV28 and TRBJ2-1; D ambiguous. Looked up from germline, CDR1 is MDHEN and CDR2 is SYDVKM. This CDR3 is built from 11 residues. The V gene lost 6 bases and the J gene lost 9 bases, with 9 bases spanning the gap. CDR3 nucleotides: TGTGCCAGCAGCCAATACCCTGAGCAGTTCTTC. Encoded protein: CASSQYPEQFF.